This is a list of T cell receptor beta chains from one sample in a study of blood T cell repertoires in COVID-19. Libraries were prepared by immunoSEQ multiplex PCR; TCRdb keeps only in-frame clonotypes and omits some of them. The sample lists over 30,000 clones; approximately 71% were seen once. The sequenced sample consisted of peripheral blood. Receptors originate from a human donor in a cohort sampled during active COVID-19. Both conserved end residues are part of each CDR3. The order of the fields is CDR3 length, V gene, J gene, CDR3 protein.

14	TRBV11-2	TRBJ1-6	CASSLSDYNSPLHF
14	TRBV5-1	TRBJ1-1	CASSQTGVGTEAFF
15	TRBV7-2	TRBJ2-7	CASSSSTGVIYEQYF
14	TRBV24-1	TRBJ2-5	CATSDSGPQETQYF
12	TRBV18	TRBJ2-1	CASSPQDRGLFF
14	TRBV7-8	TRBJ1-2	CASSLGAVNYGYTF
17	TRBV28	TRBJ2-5	CASSYPRGSINRETQYF
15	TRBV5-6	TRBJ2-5	CASSLDGRLEETQYF
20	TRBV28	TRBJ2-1	CASSSSPGQPHRTVYNEQFF
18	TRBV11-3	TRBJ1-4	CASSSPDRGRTTNEKLFF
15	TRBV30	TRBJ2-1	CAWNFRTGTYNEQFF
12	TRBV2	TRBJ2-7	CASSLAVYEQYF
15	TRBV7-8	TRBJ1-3	CASSKERDRPNTIYF
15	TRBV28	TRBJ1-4	CASSSPGTGGRKLFF